Each of the 17 T cell receptor beta chains below was sequenced from the same sample in a study of CD8 T cells in Susac syndrome. Random hexamers served to reverse transcribe roughly 0.5 to 1 ug RNA. TCRdb ran MiXCR on the immunoSEQ multiplex PCR reads and lists one entry per CDR3 protein. The data contain approximately 190,000 distinct CDR3 sequences, roughly 94% of them singletons. Input material: CD8+ T cells from PBMCs. The receptor source for this set is a human donor with Susac syndrome.

The gene calls are TRBV12-3 or TRBV12-4 and TRBJ1-1; D perhaps matches TRBD1 (5 bases). This CDR3 spans 14 amino acids. V was pared by 2 bases and J by 1 base, with 8 bases between. The CDR3 loop reads CASSLRTGNTEAFF. In nucleotides, the CDR3 is TGTGCCAGCAGTTTACGTACAGGGAACACTGAAGCTTTCTTT.

The chain joins TRBV4-2 to TRBJ2-1; D perhaps matches TRBD2 (5 bases). Trimming cost V 1 base and J 1 base, with 17 bases left between them. Germline loops: CDR1 LGHNA, CDR2 YNFKEQ. The CDR3 loop spans 18 amino acids. CDR3 sequence: CASSQGTLAIRSYNEQFF. In DNA, the CDR3 is TGTGCCAGCAGCCAAGGGACTTTAGCCATTAGATCCTACAATGAGCAGTTCTTC.

This chain joins TRBV5-6 and TRBJ2-5; D possibly corresponds to TRBD2 (6 bases). The CDR3 is 15 residues long. V lost 5 bases to trimming and J lost 2 bases, with 16 bases between them. The germline CDR1 and CDR2 sequences are SGHDT and YYEEEE. CDR3 in amino acids: CASRMDYNPQETQYF. CDR3 bases: TGTGCCAGCAGGATGGACTACAATCCGCAAGAGACCCAGTACTTC.

The chain uses TRBV27 and TRBJ2-6, with 7 bases identical to TRBD2. V lost 8 bases and J lost 2; bases outside the gene matches: 6. Germline values: CDR1 MNHEY, CDR2 SMNVEV (reference sequence). CDR3 length equals 15 residues. The CDR3 DNA reads TGTGCCAGCGCCCCCCGGGGGGCTGGGGCCAACGTCCTGACTTTC. It translates to CASAPRGAGANVLTF.

This chain joins TRBV20-1 and TRBJ1-4, with D maybe TRBD1 (5 bases). Germline V gene lookup returns CDR1 DFQATT and CDR2 SNEGSKA (reference sequence). Trimming left V 0 bases short and J 8 bases short, with 13 bases between. This CDR3 has 14 residues. The CDR3 nucleotides are TGCAGTGCTAGAGACAGGACACTCTTCGAAAAACTGTTTTTT. Protein: CSARDRTLFEKLFF.

V gene TRBV11-3 combines with J gene TRBJ2-2, with D possibly TRBD1 on 5 matching bases. Trimming pared 0 bases from V and 3 bases from J, leaving 8 bases between. CDR3 length: 15 residues. Germline CDR1 is SGHNT and CDR2 is YENEEA. The CDR3, as DNA: TGTGCCAGCAGCTTAGAAGCAGGGCACACCGGGGAGCTGTTTTTT. Translating it yields CASSLEAGHTGELFF.

This chain connects TRBV15 to TRBJ2-7, with 15 bases lining up with TRBD2. CDR3 length: 15 residues. CDR1 and CDR2 (germline): LNHNV, YYDKDF (reference sequence). Trimming at V came to 5 bases and at J to 2 bases, leaving 1 base not matched to a gene. The CDR3 sequence: CATSRTSGGAYEQYF. The CDR3 DNA reads TGTGCCACCAGCCGGACTAGCGGGGGGGCCTACGAGCAGTACTTC.

This clonotype was detected once. The chain links TRBV20-1 to TRBJ2-2, with D maybe TRBD1 (6 bases). The germline V and J ends were trimmed by 6 bases and 4 bases, with 9 bases remaining between them. There are 12 residues in the CDR3. Germline V gene lookup returns CDR1 DFQATT and CDR2 SNEGSKA (reference sequence). The CDR3 protein is CSAQGITGELFF. In nucleotides, the CDR3 is TGCAGTGCCCAGGGGATCACCGGGGAGCTGTTTTTT.

For the CDR3, the DNA is TGTGCCAGCAGCTCGGGACACTTCTATGGCTACACCTTC. Amino acid sequence: CASSSGHFYGYTF. The chain recombines TRBV9 with TRBJ1-2; D is perhaps TRBD1 (6 bases). The germline gives CDR1 SGDLS, CDR2 YYNGEE. With 4 bases removed from V and 4 bases from J, the gap between germline ends came to 11 bases. The CDR3 has 13 amino acids.

This chain connects TRBV12-3 or TRBV12-4 to TRBJ1-3; D is unresolved. V shed 6 bases and J shed 9 bases, with 9 bases lying between them. The CDR3 is 11 amino acids. Here the CDR3 reads CASSRSGTIYF. CDR3 sequence (DNA): TGTGCCAGCAGCCGGTCTGGCACCATATATTTT.

The V and J genes are TRBV30 and TRBJ2-5; TRBD2 aligns across 11 bases. Losses at the gene ends were 5 bases for V and 1 base for J; bases not matched to a gene: 6. This CDR3 is built from 15 residues. Germline CDR1 reads GTSNPN; CDR2 reads SVGIG (reference sequence). CDR3 in DNA: TGTGCCTGGTCACTACTAGCGGGGGCCCAAGAGACCCAGTACTTC. It translates to CAWSLLAGAQETQYF.

The gene calls are TRBV28 and TRBJ2-7; TRBD2 aligns across 11 bases. Germline V CDR1 and CDR2: MDHEN, SYDVKM. The J segment lost 3 bases and the V segment lost 6 bases, leaving 4 bases of the junction unmatched. CDR3 length: 14 amino acids. The CDR3 nucleotides are TGTGCCAGCAGGTACGGGACTAGCGGCTACGAGCAGTACTTC. Residues: CASRYGTSGYEQYF.

The V gene is TRBV5-4, the J gene TRBJ2-5; 7 nucleotides match TRBD2. Trimming cost V 6 bases and J 2 bases; bases outside gene matches: 7. Germline V gene lookup returns CDR1 SGHNT and CDR2 YYREEE (reference sequence). This CDR3 region has 14 residues. DNA of the CDR3: TGTGCCAGCACCCCAGCGGGGAGGCAAGAGACCCAGTACTTC. Protein sequence: CASTPAGRQETQYF.

The rearrangement links TRBV11-2 to TRBJ2-4, with 7 bases identical to TRBD2. V lost 0 bases and J lost 6; bases outside the gene matches: 5. There are 15 residues in the CDR3. Germline V CDR1 and CDR2: SGHAT, FQNNGV. This CDR3 reads CASSLEGGSANIQYF. CDR3 in DNA: TGTGCCAGCAGCTTAGAGGGGGGGAGTGCAAACATTCAGTACTTC. Complete variable domain (other parts from reference TRBV11-2 and TRBJ2-4): EAGVAQSPRYKIIEKRQSVAFWCNPISGHATLYWYQQILGQGPKLLIQFQNNGVVDDSQLPKDRFSAERLKGVDSTLKIQPAKLEDSAVYLCASSLEGGSANIQYFGAGTRLSVL.

The chain is built from TRBV7-9 and TRBJ2-2; 8 bases match TRBD2. V shed 5 bases, J shed 2 bases, and the junction held 7 bases outside the gene matches. The CDR3 spans 16 residues. Germline CDR1 reads SEHNR; CDR2 reads FQNEAQ (reference sequence). CDR3: CASSAKLAANTGELFF. The CDR3, as DNA: TGTGCCAGCAGCGCAAAACTAGCGGCAAACACCGGGGAGCTGTTTTTT.

The chain is built from TRBV12-3 or TRBV12-4 and TRBJ2-5; 9 bases line up with TRBD1. Losses at the gene ends were 5 bases for V and 5 bases for J; bases not matched to a gene: 9. The CDR3 is 15 amino acids. CDR3 nucleotides: TGTGCCAGCAGTCACGGGGACAGGGCGGGGGAGACCCAGTACTTC. Translating gives CASSHGDRAGETQYF.

The gene calls are TRBV3-1 and TRBJ2-1, with D unresolved. The CDR3 has 11 amino acids. The germline gives CDR1 LGHDT, CDR2 YNNKEL (reference sequence). Between the trimmed V and J ends, which lost 1 base and 8 bases, there was a span of 3 bases. The CDR3 nucleotides are TGTGCCAGCAGCCAAGTAGATGAGCAGTTCTTC. Residues: CASSQVDEQFF.